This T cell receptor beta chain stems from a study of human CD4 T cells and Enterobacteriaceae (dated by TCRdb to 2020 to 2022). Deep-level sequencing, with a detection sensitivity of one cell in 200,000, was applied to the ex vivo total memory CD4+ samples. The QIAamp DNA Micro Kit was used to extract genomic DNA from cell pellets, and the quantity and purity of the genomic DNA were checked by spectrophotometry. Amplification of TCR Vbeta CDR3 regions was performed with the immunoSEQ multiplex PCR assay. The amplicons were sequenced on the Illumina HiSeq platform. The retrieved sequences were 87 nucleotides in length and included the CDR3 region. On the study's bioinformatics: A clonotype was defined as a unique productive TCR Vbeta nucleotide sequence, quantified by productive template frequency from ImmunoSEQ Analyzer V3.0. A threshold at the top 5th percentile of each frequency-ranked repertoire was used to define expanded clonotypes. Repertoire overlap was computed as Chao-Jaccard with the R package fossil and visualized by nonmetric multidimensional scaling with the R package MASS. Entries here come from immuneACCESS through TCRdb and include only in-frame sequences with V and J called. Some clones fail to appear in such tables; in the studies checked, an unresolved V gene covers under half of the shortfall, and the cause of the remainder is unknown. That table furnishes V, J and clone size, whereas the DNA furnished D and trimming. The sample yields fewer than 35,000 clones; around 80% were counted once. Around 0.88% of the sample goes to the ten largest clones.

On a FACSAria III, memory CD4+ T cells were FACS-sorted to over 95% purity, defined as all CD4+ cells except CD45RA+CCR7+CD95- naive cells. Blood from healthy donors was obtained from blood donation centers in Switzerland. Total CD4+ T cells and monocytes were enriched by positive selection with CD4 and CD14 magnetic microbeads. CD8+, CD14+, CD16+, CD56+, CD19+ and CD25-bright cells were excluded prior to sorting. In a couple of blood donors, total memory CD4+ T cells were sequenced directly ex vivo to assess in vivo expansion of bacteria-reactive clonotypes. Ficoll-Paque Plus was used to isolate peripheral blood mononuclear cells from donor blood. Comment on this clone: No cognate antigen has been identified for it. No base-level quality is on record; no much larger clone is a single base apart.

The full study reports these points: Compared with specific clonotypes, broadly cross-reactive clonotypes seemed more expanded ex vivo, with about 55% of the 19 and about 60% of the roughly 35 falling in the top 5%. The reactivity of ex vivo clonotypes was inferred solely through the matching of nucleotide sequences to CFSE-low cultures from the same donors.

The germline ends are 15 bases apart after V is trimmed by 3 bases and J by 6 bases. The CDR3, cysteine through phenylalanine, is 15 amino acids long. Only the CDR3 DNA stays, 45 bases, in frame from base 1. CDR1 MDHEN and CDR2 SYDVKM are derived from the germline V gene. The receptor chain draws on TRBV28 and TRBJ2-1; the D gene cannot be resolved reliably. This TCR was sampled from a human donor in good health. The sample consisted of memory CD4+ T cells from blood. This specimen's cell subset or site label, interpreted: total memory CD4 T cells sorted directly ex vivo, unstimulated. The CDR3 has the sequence CASSLGRLGPNEQFF. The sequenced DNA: TGTGCCAGCAGTTTGGGCCGCCTGGGCCCCAATGAGCAGTTCTTC.